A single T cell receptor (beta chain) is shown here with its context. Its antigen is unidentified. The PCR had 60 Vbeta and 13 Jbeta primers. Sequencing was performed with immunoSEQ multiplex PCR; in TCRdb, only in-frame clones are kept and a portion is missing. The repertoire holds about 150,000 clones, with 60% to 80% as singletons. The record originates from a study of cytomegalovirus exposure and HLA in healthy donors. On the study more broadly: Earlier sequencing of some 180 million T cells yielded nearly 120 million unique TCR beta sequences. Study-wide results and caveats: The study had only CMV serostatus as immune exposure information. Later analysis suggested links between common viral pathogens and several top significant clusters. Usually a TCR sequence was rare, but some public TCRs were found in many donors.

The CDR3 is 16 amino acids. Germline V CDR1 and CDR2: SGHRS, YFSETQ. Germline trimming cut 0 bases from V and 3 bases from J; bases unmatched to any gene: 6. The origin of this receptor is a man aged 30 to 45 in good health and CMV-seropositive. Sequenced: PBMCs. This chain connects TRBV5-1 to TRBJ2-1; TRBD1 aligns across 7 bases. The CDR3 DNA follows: TGCGCCAGCAGCTTGGTGGGACAGTACATCTACAATGAGCAGTTCTTC. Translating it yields CASSLVGQYIYNEQFF.